The clone carrying this T cell receptor (beta chain) has a handful of counts. Antigen specificity is unknown. Using RNA transcripts as the source, TCR beta CDR3 regions were amplified. The HTBI primer set was used in a first-round RT-PCR of the TCR CDR3. Each CDR3 protein gets one entry after TCRdb re-called the multiplex PCR reads with MiXCR. The sample holds 500,000 to 650,000 distinct CDR3 sequences, 40% to 55% seen once. The entry originates in a study of T cells in Graves' hyperthyroidism and ophthalmopathy. General observations from the study: A model of 13 V-J pairs discriminated ophthalmopathy from stable hyperthyroidism. Blood also contained most expanded thyroid clonotypes above 0.001.

Exclusion criteria comprised uncontrolled infection, other autoimmune disease, pregnancy or lactation. Thyroid ultrasound, orbital computed tomography, clinical symptoms, and serum thyroxine and TRAb underpinned diagnoses. Trimming cost V 4 bases and J 6 bases, with 10 bases left between them. The CDR3 runs to 11 residues. Germline V gene lookup returns CDR1 DFQATT and CDR2 SNEGSKA (reference sequence). The rearrangement uses TRBV20-1 and TRBJ2-7, with a tentative D call TRBD1 (6 bases). Sequenced input: peripheral blood or thyroid tissue (not recorded which). This TCR derives from an adult woman with Graves' disease, either hyperthyroidism or ophthalmopathy (not recorded which). The CDR3 is CSAKQGSEQYF. DNA of the CDR3: TGCAGTGCTAAACAGGGTTCCGAGCAGTACTTC.